This TCR beta chain was sequenced for a study of blood T cell repertoires in COVID-19. Looking at the study overall: The samples span acute and convalescent COVID-19 from the United States, Italy and Spain. PBMCs, B-cell-depleted T cells, or T cells provided the cDNA or gDNA that made up the material.

This clone was seen a single time. Germline V gives CDR1 MNHEY, CDR2 SVGAGI. Trimming took 8 bases from V and 3 from J; bases not matched to a gene: 5. CDR3 length: 14 amino acids. Source study methods: Estimated nucleated cell counts came from reference gene primer amplification. Assay used: immunoSEQ multiplex PCR; TCRdb lists only in-frame clones, some missing. For V, J and clone size, that table is used; D and trimming come from the DNA. Counted here are 50,000 to 60,000 clones, about nine tenths occurring once; the ten biggest clones make up roughly 1.6%. Sequencing was done on a sample of peripheral blood. This sequence originates from a man aged 55 to 70 with acute or convalescent COVID-19. This chain connects TRBV6-5 to TRBJ2-5; 11 bases map to TRBD2. The CDR3 DNA reads as TGTGCCAGCCGTATAGCGGGGGGGGAAGAGACCCAGTACTTC. This gives the protein CASRIAGGEETQYF.